These 29 T cell receptor beta chains were all obtained from the same sample, sequenced in a study of blood T cell repertoires in COVID-19. Sequenced by immunoSEQ multiplex PCR; TCRdb stores in-frame clones only, minus some. The profile covers 80,000 to 95,000 clones, with around 81% appearing a single time and about 45% taken by the ten largest. Sequencing was performed on peripheral blood. These receptors were taken from an older man with acute or convalescent COVID-19.

This chain connects TRBV5-1 to TRBJ1-1; D remains ambiguous. V lost 2 bases to trimming and J lost 0 bases, with 5 bases between them. The CDR3 loop spans 13 amino acids. CDR1 and CDR2 from the germline V gene are SGHRS and YFSETQ. The CDR3 DNA reads as TGCGCCAGCAGCTTCACAGTGAACACTGAAGCTTTCTTT. Its translation is CASSFTVNTEAFF.

In this sample, this clone turned up once. The V call is TRBV28, the J call TRBJ1-2; 9 positions match TRBD1. Unmatched junction bases numbered 3, after V lost 3 bases and J lost 1 base. The CDR3 covers 15 residues. Germline V gives CDR1 MDHEN, CDR2 SYDVKM. The CDR3 nucleotides read TGTGCCAGCAGTTTTCCGGGACAGGGTAACTATGGCTACACCTTC. Translation gives CASSFPGQGNYGYTF.

The chain has TRBV11-2 and TRBJ2-1, with 10 bases identical to TRBD2. The CDR3 totals 16 residues. The germline CDR1 and CDR2 sequences are SGHAT and FQNNGV. The junction had 5 bases not matched to a gene; V was cut back by 6 bases and J by 0 bases. CDR3 region: CASSLIAGGSYNEQFF. The CDR3 DNA follows: TGTGCCAGCAGTTTGATAGCGGGAGGCTCCTACAATGAGCAGTTCTTC.

This clone appeared a few times. The V and J genes are TRBV10-3 and TRBJ2-1; TRBD2 aligns across 13 bases. V gave up 2 bases and J gave up 9 bases; unmatched junction bases: 4. The CDR3 extends over 15 amino acids. Per the germline V gene, CDR1 is ENHRY and CDR2 is SYGVKD. CDR3 DNA sequence: TGTGCCATCAGTGAGGGACTAGCGGGAGTGTCTGAGCAGTTCTTC. Translating it yields CAISEGLAGVSEQFF.

In regard to this clone: One end of the junction does not line up with germline, which may come from a read error. CDR3 amino acids: CASSITGVTEAFF. Written as DNA, the CDR3 is TGTGCCAGCAGCATAACAGGGGTTACTGAAGCTTTCTTT. The V call is TRBV7-3, the J call TRBJ1-1, with 7 bases matching TRBD1. CDR3 length: 13 residues. Germline V gives CDR1 SGHTA, CDR2 FQGTGA. Together with reference TRBV7-3 and TRBJ1-1, the CDR3 gives the full variable domain: GAGVSQTPSNKVTEKGKYVELRCDPISGHTALYWYRQSLGQGPEFLIYFQGTGAADDSGLPNDRFFAVRPEGSVSTLKIQRTERGDSAVYLCASSITGVTEAFFGQGTRLTVV.

The chain recombines TRBV7-9 with TRBJ1-2; 7 bases are shared with TRBD1. Trimming took 5 bases from V and 5 from J; bases not matched to a gene: 11. Looked up from germline, CDR1 is SEHNR and CDR2 is FQNEAQ (reference sequence). The CDR3 consists of 15 residues. Here the CDR3 reads CASSRNEGARYGYTF. The CDR3 DNA reads TGTGCCAGCAGCAGAAACGAGGGGGCGCGGTATGGCTACACCTTC. Full variable domain (outside the CDR3, taken from reference TRBV7-9 and TRBJ1-2): DTGVSQNPRHKITKRGQNVTFRCDPISEHNRLYWYRQTLGQGPEFLTYFQNEAQLEKSRLLSDRFSAERPKGSFSTLEIQRTEQGDSAMYLCASSRNEGARYGYTFGSGTRLTVV.

This rearrangement joins TRBV7-2 to TRBJ2-2; D gene unclear. Germline loops: CDR1 SGHTA, CDR2 FQGNSA. The CDR3 has 13 amino acids. The ends were cut back, 5 bases at V and 3 bases at J, with 7 bases in the middle. The CDR3 DNA follows: TGTGCCAGCAGCCTCGACTACACCGGGGAGCTGTTTTTT. Its protein is CASSLDYTGELFF. Combining the CDR3 with reference TRBV7-2 and TRBJ2-2 gives the whole variable domain GAGVSQSPSNKVTEKGKDVELRCDPISGHTALYWYRQSLGQGLEFLIYFQGNSAPDKSGLPSDRFSAERTGGSVSTLTIQRTQQEDSAVYLCASSLDYTGELFFGEGSRLTVL.

The rearrangement joins TRBV5-6 to TRBJ2-5; tentative D call: TRBD1 (6 bases). Germline-derived CDR1 and CDR2 are SGHDT and YYEEEE. With 1 base removed from V and 1 base from J, the gap between germline ends came to 11 bases. This CDR3 contains 15 residues. The CDR3 protein is CASSLIHRAQETQYF. The CDR3 DNA reads as TGTGCCAGCAGCTTGATTCACAGGGCCCAAGAGACCCAGTACTTC. The full variable domain, its missing parts supplied by reference TRBV5-6 and TRBJ2-5, is DAGVTQSPTHLIKTRGQQVTLRCSPKSGHDTVSWYQQALGQGPQFIFQYYEEEERQRGNFPDRFSGHQFPNYSSELNVNALLLGDSALYLCASSLIHRAQETQYFGPGTRLLVL.

The rearrangement uses TRBV19 and TRBJ2-1; 10 nucleotides line up with TRBD2. V lost 6 bases, J lost 9 bases, and 11 bases stayed unmatched. Germline loops: CDR1 LNHDA, CDR2 SQIVND (reference sequence). The CDR3 covers 15 residues. The CDR3 loop is CASRRVASGRFEQFF. The CDR3 DNA sequence: TGTGCCAGTAGGCGGGTCGCTAGCGGGAGATTTGAGCAGTTCTTC.

This clone appeared a few times. The chain carries TRBV7-3 and TRBJ2-7; 10 bases fit TRBD1. CDR1 is SGHTA, CDR2 FQGTGA, per germline. Trimming removed 10 bases from V and 7 bases from J; junction bases left unmatched: 13. This CDR3 contains 14 residues. CDR3 sequence reads: CATATGTGAGEQYF. CDR3 DNA: TGTGCCACCGCGACCGGGACAGGGGCAGGTGAGCAGTACTTC.

The rearrangement joins TRBV7-9 to TRBJ2-1, with a possible D match to TRBD2 (6 bases). CDR3 size: 14 residues. Germline values: CDR1 SEHNR, CDR2 FQNEAQ (reference sequence). The V end was cut by 2 bases, the J end by 8 bases, with 13 bases between. The DNA for the CDR3 is TGTGCCAGCAGCTTAACGGGAGTGGTACATGAGCAGTTCTTC. It specifies CASSLTGVVHEQFF. The variable domain in full, completed from reference TRBV7-9 and TRBJ2-1, reads DTGVSQNPRHKITKRGQNVTFRCDPISEHNRLYWYRQTLGQGPEFLTYFQNEAQLEKSRLLSDRFSAERPKGSFSTLEIQRTEQGDSAMYLCASSLTGVVHEQFFGPGTRLTVL.

The chain uses TRBV18 and TRBJ2-3; 7 bases are shared with TRBD1. Trimming removed 5 bases from V and 3 bases from J; junction bases left unmatched: 5. In germline, CDR1 is KGHSH, CDR2 LQKENI. The CDR3 covers 14 residues. The chain's CDR3 is CASSSQDRTDTQYF. In nucleotides, the CDR3 is TGTGCCAGCTCATCACAGGACAGGACAGATACGCAGTATTTT. The variable domain in full, with the rest retrieved from reference TRBV18 and TRBJ2-3, is NAGVMQNPRHLVRRRGQEARLRCSPMKGHSHVYWYRQLPEEGLKFMVYLQKENIIDESGMPKERFSAEFPKEGPSILRIQQVVRGDSAAYFCASSSQDRTDTQYFGPGTRLTVL.

The chain carries TRBV2 and TRBJ1-1; D not resolved. CDR1 and CDR2 (germline): SNHLY, FYNNEI. The CDR3 covers 14 residues. V was shortened by 5 bases and J by 3 bases, with 13 bases between the two germline ends. CDR3 DNA: TGTGCCAGCAGTTTGAGGGAATTGGACACTGAAGCTTTCTTT. Translated: CASSLRELDTEAFF. The full variable domain, its missing parts supplied by reference TRBV2 and TRBJ1-1, is EPEVTQTPSHQVTQMGQEVILRCVPISNHLYFYWYRQILGQKVEFLVSFYNNEISEKSEIFDDQFSVERPDGSNFTLKIRSTKLEDSAMYFCASSLRELDTEAFFGQGTRLTVV.

This clone has more than one count but fewer than ten. This chain uses TRBV7-6 with TRBJ1-5; D is unclear. The V end was cut by 1 base, the J end by 4 bases, with 11 bases between. CDR3 length: 15 residues. Germline-derived CDR1 and CDR2 are SGHVS and FNYEAQ. The CDR3 DNA reads as TGTGCCAGCAGCTTAGAGGAAGGAGGGAATCAGCCCCAGCATTTT. Protein sequence: CASSLEEGGNQPQHF. The whole variable domain, filled in from reference TRBV7-6 and TRBJ1-5, reads GAGVSQSPRYKVTKRGQDVALRCDPISGHVSLYWYRQALGQGPEFLTYFNYEAQQDKSGLPNDRFSAERPEGSISTLTIQRTEQRDSAMYRCASSLEEGGNQPQHFGDGTRLSIL.

The chain couples TRBV11-2 to TRBJ2-7, with a weak D call TRBD1 (6 bases). The germline gives CDR1 SGHAT, CDR2 FQNNGV. Trimming took off 5 bases at V and 0 bases at J, with 14 bases between the two ends. The CDR3 runs to 15 residues. CDR3 region: CASSKTDSRSYEQYF. DNA for the CDR3: TGTGCCAGCAGCAAAACGGACAGCCGCTCCTACGAGCAGTACTTC.

The chain links TRBV7-3 to TRBJ2-2; TRBD2 might be the D (5 bases). The V gene lost 4 bases and the J gene lost 1 base, with 7 bases spanning the gap. Germline V gene lookup returns CDR1 SGHTA and CDR2 FQGTGA. CDR3 length: 14 residues. CDR3 residues: CASSSDLNTGELFF. For the CDR3, the DNA is TGTGCCAGCAGCTCGGACTTGAACACCGGGGAGCTGTTTTTT. The full variable domain, completed using reference TRBV7-3 and TRBJ2-2, is GAGVSQTPSNKVTEKGKYVELRCDPISGHTALYWYRQSLGQGPEFLIYFQGTGAADDSGLPNDRFFAVRPEGSVSTLKIQRTERGDSAVYLCASSSDLNTGELFFGEGSRLTVL.

J is TRBJ2-1 and V is TRBV5-1; unclear D gene. Trimming pared 2 bases from V and 0 bases from J, leaving 15 bases between. Per germline, CDR1 SGHRS and CDR2 YFSETQ. This CDR3 has 17 residues. The CDR3 is CASSFLLRVSSYNEQFF. Here the CDR3 DNA reads TGCGCCAGCAGCTTTCTCCTCCGGGTGAGCTCCTACAATGAGCAGTTCTTC.

The gene calls are TRBV18 and TRBJ1-1; 7 bases fit TRBD1. The CDR3 totals 19 residues. In germline, CDR1 is KGHSH, CDR2 LQKENI. The ends lost 3 bases at V and 0 bases at J; junction bases unmatched: 16. CDR3 sequence: CASSPYIGTASEVNTEAFF. In nucleotides, the CDR3 is TGTGCCAGCTCACCTTACATCGGGACAGCAAGCGAGGTGAACACTGAAGCTTTCTTT.

The chain combines TRBV6-2 or TRBV6-3 with TRBJ2-7, with 7 bases fitting TRBD1. J gave up 2 bases and V 5 bases, and 6 bases lay outside the gene matches. Germline lookup yields CDR1 MNHEY and CDR2 SVGEGT. The CDR3 covers 14 residues. CDR3: CASSTRTGTYEQYF. The CDR3, as DNA: TGTGCCAGCAGTACCCGGACAGGAACCTACGAGCAGTACTTC.

V and J are TRBV4-1 and TRBJ2-5, with D perhaps TRBD1 (6 bases). In germline, CDR1 is MGHRA, CDR2 YSYEKL. V was trimmed by 1 base and J by 3 bases, leaving 9 bases between them. The length of the CDR3 is 14 residues. CDR3 in amino acids: CASSQGQVEETQYF. The CDR3 DNA sequence: TGCGCCAGCAGCCAAGGACAGGTCGAAGAGACCCAGTACTTC.

This chain links TRBV5-1 with TRBJ2-7; 12 nucleotides match TRBD2. This CDR3 is built from 16 residues. Germline CDR1 reads SGHRS; CDR2 reads YFSETQ. With 4 bases clipped from V and 0 bases from J, the junction kept 5 bases outside the gene matches. The chain's CDR3 is CASSLQTSGSSYEQYF. Written as DNA, the CDR3 is TGCGCCAGCAGCCTCCAGACTAGCGGGAGCTCCTACGAGCAGTACTTC.

The chain uses TRBV7-2 and TRBJ2-1; 9 nucleotides agree with TRBD2. The CDR3 runs to 13 residues. Trimming took 7 bases from V and 8 from J; bases not matched to a gene: 6. The V gene's germline CDR1 is SGHTA and CDR2 FQGNSA. The CDR3 loop reads CASTREREDEQFF. DNA of the CDR3: TGTGCCAGCACACGCGAGCGGGAGGATGAGCAGTTCTTC.

CDR3 region: CASSSSWTGFFTEAFF. DNA of the CDR3: TGTGCCAGCAGTTCATCGTGGACAGGGTTTTTCACTGAAGCTTTCTTT. This sequence joins TRBV6-5 and TRBJ1-1, with 8 bases aligning to TRBD1. Unmatched junction bases numbered 11, after V lost 4 bases and J lost 4 bases. Germline V CDR1 and CDR2: MNHEY, SVGAGI. The CDR3 spans 16 residues.

V and J are TRBV5-1 and TRBJ2-7; perhaps TRBD2 as D (6 bases). CDR3 length: 13 amino acids. Trimming cost V 4 bases and J 2 bases, with 10 bases left between them. Germline V gene sequence: CDR1 SGHRS, CDR2 YFSETQ. The CDR3 loop is CASSIGLTYEQYF. DNA of the CDR3: TGCGCCAGCAGCATCGGACTAACCTACGAGCAGTACTTC.

The genes are TRBV27 and TRBJ1-4; 11 bases are a match to TRBD1. CDR1 and CDR2 from the germline V gene are MNHEY and SMNVEV (reference sequence). There are 15 residues in the CDR3. V lost 5 bases to trimming and J lost 8 bases; unmatched junction nucleotides: 7. As DNA, the CDR3 is TGTGCCAGCAGTCCATGGACAGGGGGCGAGGAAAAACTGTTTTTT. Amino acids: CASSPWTGGEEKLFF.

The chain links TRBV28 to TRBJ1-6; tentatively, D is TRBD1 (6 bases). Germline V lookup: CDR1 MDHEN, CDR2 SYDVKM. V lost 4 bases and J lost 11, with 21 bases in between. The CDR3 totals 16 residues. Here the CDR3 reads CASSSGSHREIAPLHF. CDR3 in DNA: TGTGCCAGCAGTTCGGGCTCCCACAGGGAAATTGCACCCCTCCACTTT.

The chain carries TRBV6-5 and TRBJ1-2; D might be TRBD1 (5 bases). Trimming pared 2 bases from V and 10 bases from J, leaving 14 bases between. The CDR3 totals 13 residues. Germline CDR1 reads MNHEY; CDR2 reads SVGAGI. DNA of the CDR3: TGTGCCAGCAGTTACGATCTGACAGCCTCCTACACCTTC. Amino acids: CASSYDLTASYTF.

The chain combines TRBV18 with TRBJ2-7; no clear D. In germline, CDR1 is KGHSH, CDR2 LQKENI. The CDR3 sequence is 13 residues long. Trimming took 2 bases from V and 3 from J, leaving 8 bases between them. The CDR3 DNA sequence: TGTGCCAGCTCACCATATCCTCTCTACGAGCAGTACTTC. It translates to CASSPYPLYEQYF.

The chain uses TRBV7-2 and TRBJ2-5; possibly TRBD1 for D (6 bases). This CDR3 is built from 14 residues. The germline V gene encodes CDR1 SGHTA and CDR2 FQGNSA. The V end lost 1 base, the J end lost 3 bases, and 9 bases lay between the germline ends. The CDR3 sequence is CASSLGTVKETQYF. CDR3 bases: TGTGCCAGCAGCTTAGGGACAGTAAAAGAGACCCAGTACTTC.